This entry lists 2 T cell receptor beta chains sequenced from one sample in a study of shared clonotypes between healthy human individuals. TCRdb keeps only in-frame clones here, not all; method: immunoSEQ multiplex PCR. Of about 1.4 million clones listed, around 95% are singletons. Source material: naive CD4+ T cells sorted from blood. As to subset: CD45RA+ positively selected. These receptors originate from a man aged 30 to 45 in good health.

V is TRBV11-2 and J is TRBJ2-1; D not resolved. Germline CDR1 is SGHAT and CDR2 is FQNNGV. The CDR3 extends over 14 amino acids. Trimming stripped 4 bases from V and 10 bases from J, with 17 bases between. CDR3 residues: CASSSPRLPREQFF. The CDR3 DNA reads TGTGCCAGCAGCTCCCCCAGACTCCCCCGGGAGCAGTTCTTC.

About this clone: Other DNA sequences of this sample code for an identical CDR3. This chain links TRBV25-1 with TRBJ2-6, with D unclear. The CDR3 is 13 amino acids. Germline values: CDR1 MGHDK, CDR2 SYGVNS. With 6 bases removed from V and 2 bases from J, the gap between germline ends came to 5 bases. Here the CDR3 DNA reads TGTGCCAGCAGCCTCGCTGGGGCCAACGTCCTGACTTTC. It is translated as CASSLAGANVLTF.